These T cell receptor beta chains were read from a single sample in a study of OX40 agonist ivuxolimab in advanced cancers. Sequenced by immunoSEQ multiplex PCR; TCRdb stores in-frame clones only, minus some. The top ten hold 3% to 4% of the sample, which has roughly 100,000 clones, approximately 86% seen once. Sequences were derived from CD4+ or CD8+ T cells sorted from blood, sampled in a trial of the OX40 agonist ivuxolimab. These receptor sequences come from an adult with an advanced solid tumor such as melanoma, head and neck, liver or kidney cancer. Both conserved end residues are part of each CDR3. D genes are given only for firm matches. Clone size is shown for a subset of rows, as once, few, many or a class of expanded clone.

j_call cdr3_length v_call clone_size d_call cdr3_aa cdr3_nt
TRBJ1-1 14 TRBV28 - - CASALGDFYTEAFF TGTGCCAGCGCACTAGGGGATTTCTACACTGAAGCTTTCTTT
TRBJ2-3 15 TRBV7-2 - - CASSLTGAVADTQYF TGTGCCAGCAGCTTAACGGGAGCTGTCGCAGATACGCAGTATTTT
TRBJ2-7 16 TRBV7-2 - TRBD2 CASSLLAGISSYEQYF TGTGCCAGCAGCTTACTAGCGGGAATTTCCTCCTACGAGCAGTACTTC
TRBJ1-3 15 TRBV7-8 - - CASSLEIRGWDTIYF TGTGCCAGCAGCTTAGAAATAAGGGGATGGGACACCATATATTTT
TRBJ1-5 13 TRBV21-1 once - CACPVRTNQPQHF TGTGCCTGCCCCGTCAGGACCAATCAGCCCCAGCATTTT
TRBJ2-7 14 TRBV11-2 - - CASSLGVGDYEQYF TGTGCCAGCAGCTTAGGTGTAGGTGACTACGAGCAGTACTTC
TRBJ2-1 16 TRBV25-1 - - CASSEWAEGRYNEQFF TGTGCCAGCAGTGAATGGGCGGAGGGCCGATACAATGAGCAGTTCTTC
TRBJ2-7 14 TRBV6-5 - - CASSHTQSSYEQYF TGTGCCAGCAGTCACACCCAAAGCTCCTACGAGCAGTACTTC
TRBJ2-2 12 TRBV7-2 - - CASRLNTGELFF TGTGCCAGCAGACTAAACACCGGGGAGCTGTTTTTT
TRBJ2-7 15 TRBV7-8 - TRBD1 CASSPARDRGYEQYF TGTGCCAGCAGCCCCGCCCGGGACAGGGGGTACGAGCAGTACTTC
TRBJ2-7 13 TRBV27 - - CASSPTLSYEQYF TGTGCCAGCAGCCCTACCCTCTCCTACGAGCAGTACTTC
TRBJ1-5 14 TRBV6-6 - - CASGPRYSNQPQHF TGTGCCAGCGGGCCGAGATATAGCAATCAGCCCCAGCATTTT
TRBJ2-3 16 TRBV19 - - CASSTLQGTSADTQYF TGTGCCAGTAGTACCCTACAGGGGACTTCTGCGGATACGCAGTATTTT
TRBJ1-2 12 TRBV5-1 - - CASRQGSGGYTF TGCGCCAGCAGGCAGGGTTCGGGTGGCTACACCTTC
TRBJ1-1 14 TRBV5-1 - - CASSRTGAGSEAFF TGCGCCAGCAGCCGCACGGGGGCAGGGTCTGAAGCTTTCTTT
TRBJ2-7 15 TRBV11-2 - TRBD2 CASTGSTSGAYEQYF TGTGCCAGCACCGGATCCACTAGCGGGGCCTACGAGCAGTACTTC
TRBJ1-5 14 TRBV28 - - CASSPGPDDQPQHF TGTGCCAGCAGTCCCGGGCCCGACGATCAGCCCCAGCATTTT
TRBJ2-1 16 TRBV4-3 few TRBD1 CASSGRRDRPYNEQFF TGCGCCAGCAGCGGAAGACGGGACAGGCCCTACAATGAGCAGTTCTTC
TRBJ2-1 16 TRBV7-3 - TRBD2 CASSLLPGLAGAEQFF TGTGCCAGCAGCTTATTACCGGGACTAGCGGGAGCTGAGCAGTTCTTC
TRBJ2-7 17 TRBV9 - TRBD2 CASSVHLERGPTYEQYF TGTGCCAGCAGCGTCCATCTAGAGCGGGGCCCCACCTACGAGCAGTACTTC
TRBJ2-3 15 TRBV15 - - CATSSAGTITDTQYF TGTGCCACCAGCTCCGCCGGGACAATCACAGATACGCAGTATTTT
TRBJ2-1 19 TRBV28 - TRBD2 CASSPTETRLSGSHNEQFF TGTGCCAGCAGTCCAACAGAGACCAGGCTTAGCGGGAGTCACAATGAGCAGTTCTTC
TRBJ2-7 15 TRBV7-8 - - CASSLGVVGPYEQYF TGTGCCAGCAGCTTAGGCGTAGTGGGCCCCTACGAGCAGTACTTC
TRBJ2-2 14 TRBV5-1 - - CASSLALGSGELFF TGCGCCAGCAGCTTGGCTCTAGGTTCCGGGGAGCTGTTTTTT
TRBJ2-5 19 TRBV5-1 - TRBD2 CASSLLPPQLAREGETQYF TGCGCCAGCAGCTTGCTGCCCCCGCAACTAGCACGGGAGGGGGAGACCCAGTACTTC
TRBJ1-2 13 TRBV19 - - CASTLQGSYGYTF TGTGCCAGTACCCTACAGGGCTCCTATGGCTACACCTTC
TRBJ2-5 15 TRBV18 - - CASSPNRDPRETQYF TGTGCCAGCTCACCAAACCGGGACCCCCGAGAGACCCAGTACTTC
TRBJ2-7 14 TRBV10-1 once - CASSDLTAGYEQYF TGCGCCAGCAGTGATTTGACTGCCGGCTACGAGCAGTACTTC
TRBJ2-2 15 TRBV7-2 - TRBD1 CASSRNRGNTGELFF TGTGCCAGCAGCCGTAACAGGGGCAACACCGGGGAGCTGTTTTTT
TRBJ2-1 15 TRBV6-5 - TRBD2 CASSYTSGSYNEQFF TGTGCCAGCAGTTACACTAGCGGGAGCTACAATGAGCAGTTCTTC
TRBJ2-5 14 TRBV2 once - CATQKFGSGETQYF TGTGCCACACAAAAGTTTGGGAGTGGGGAGACCCAGTACTTC
TRBJ2-5 16 TRBV7-8 few TRBD2 CASSLARLAGRETQYF TGTGCCAGCAGCTTAGCCAGACTAGCGGGACGAGAGACCCAGTACTTC
TRBJ2-7 15 TRBV28 - - CASSNTGYDSYEQYF TGTGCCAGCAGTAACACAGGGTACGACTCCTACGAGCAGTACTTC
TRBJ1-1 13 TRBV30 - - CAWDLGGDTEAFF TGTGCCTGGGACCTCGGGGGTGACACTGAAGCTTTCTTT
TRBJ2-2 16 TRBV9 - TRBD2 CASSAEGLAGTGELFF TGTGCCAGCAGCGCCGAAGGACTAGCCGGGACCGGGGAGCTGTTTTTT
TRBJ2-4 14 TRBV28 - - CASNRSGAKNIQYF TGTGCCAGCAACCGCTCCGGAGCCAAAAACATTCAGTACTTC
TRBJ2-7 19 TRBV6-1 - - CASSEWGWKMGDNSYEQYF TGTGCCAGCAGTGAATGGGGTTGGAAAATGGGGGACAACTCCTACGAGCAGTACTTC
TRBJ2-2 14 TRBV6-1 - TRBD1 CASTTGLDTGELFF TGTGCCAGCACGACAGGGTTGGACACCGGGGAGCTGTTTTTT
TRBJ2-7 14 TRBV27 - - CASKAYRGGREQYF TGTGCCAGCAAGGCTTACAGGGGAGGTCGCGAGCAGTACTTC
TRBJ2-5 13 TRBV4-3 few - CASSQLGQETQYF TGCGCCAGCAGCCAACTTGGACAAGAGACCCAGTACTTC
TRBJ1-5 12 TRBV28 few - CASSLTRRSQHF TGTGCCAGCAGTTTAACTCGCCGGTCCCAGCATTTT
TRBJ2-7 17 TRBV6-1 - - CASSEPFLAASSYEQYF TGTGCCAGCAGTGAGCCTTTTTTAGCGGCTAGCTCCTACGAGCAGTACTTC
TRBJ2-5 13 TRBV19 - - CASGSGAAETQYF TGTGCCAGTGGGTCAGGGGCGGCGGAGACCCAGTACTTC
TRBJ2-5 12 TRBV7-9 - - CASSLGDSTQYF TGTGCCAGCAGCCTAGGAGACTCGACCCAGTACTTC
TRBJ2-3 13 TRBV7-9 - - CASSSGPWDTQYF TGTGCCAGCAGCTCAGGTCCCTGGGATACGCAGTATTTT
TRBJ1-3 16 TRBV7-9 once - CASSLNLGSSGNTIYF TGTGCCAGCAGCTTAAATCTCGGGAGCTCTGGAAACACCATATATTTT
TRBJ1-1 15 TRBV5-8 - - CASSPFGGAPGGAFF TGTGCCAGCAGCCCCTTTGGGGGGGCTCCTGGGGGAGCTTTCTTT
TRBJ2-7 17 TRBV2 - TRBD2 CASSWYGTSGGPYEQYF TGTGCCAGCAGCTGGTACGGGACTAGCGGGGGACCCTACGAGCAGTACTTC
TRBJ2-1 18 TRBV5-8 - - CASSPTPGPYTRRNEQFF TGTGCCAGCAGCCCTACACCGGGACCCTATACACGGAGGAATGAGCAGTTCTTC
TRBJ1-6 13 TRBV5-4 - - CASSPSADSPLHF TGTGCCAGCAGCCCCTCGGCCGATTCACCCCTCCACTTT
TRBJ1-3 18 TRBV21-1 - - CASSKDAKGETEGNTIYF TGTGCCAGCAGCAAAGATGCCAAGGGGGAAACGGAAGGAAACACCATATATTTT
TRBJ2-4 13 TRBV29-1 - - CSVRQGGKNIQYF TGCAGCGTGCGGCAGGGTGGCAAAAACATTCAGTACTTC
TRBJ2-5 14 TRBV5-4 - - CASSLPAAQETQYF TGTGCCAGCAGCTTGCCAGCGGCCCAAGAGACCCAGTACTTC
TRBJ2-1 15 TRBV19 - TRBD2 CASSRTSGLYNEQFF TGTGCCAGTAGTAGGACTAGCGGGTTATACAATGAGCAGTTCTTC
TRBJ1-6 15 TRBV5-4 - - CASSLAGPRVSPLHF TGTGCCAGCAGCTTGGCGGGGCCCCGGGTTTCACCCCTCCACTTT
TRBJ1-3 15 TRBV4-2 once - CASSLAQGSGNTIYF TGTGCCAGCAGCCTCGCCCAGGGATCTGGAAACACCATATATTTT
TRBJ2-7 15 TRBV7-9 - - CASSLAALATYEQYF TGTGCCAGCAGCTTAGCAGCTTTAGCCACCTACGAGCAGTACTTC
TRBJ2-3 12 TRBV9 few - CASSVGSDTQYF TGTGCCAGCAGCGTAGGGTCAGATACGCAGTATTTT